The entry below describes one T cell receptor (beta chain). The CDR3 sequence is 15 residues long. Trimming took 1 base from V and 5 from J, leaving 11 bases between them. The germline gives CDR1 LGHNA, CDR2 YNFKEQ. These data come from a study of cytotoxic CD8 clonotypes in ibrutinib-treated CLL. Study-level background: After median around 5.5 years, roughly 14 stayed in remission, some 12 progressed; responses roughly 25 partial, 2 complete.

Clones were sequenced by immunoSEQ multiplex PCR, and TCRdb holds only the in-frame ones, with some missing. Altogether about 330,000 clones are present, about 61% being singletons, with the ten largest covering roughly 6%. The receptor was isolated from a human donor with chronic lymphocytic leukemia. The rearrangement links TRBV4-2 to TRBJ1-4; D not resolved. Sequences were derived from PBMCs, sampled after 36 months of ibrutinib treatment. This chain's CDR3 is CASSQGTMGNEKLFF. CDR3 DNA: TGTGCCAGCAGCCAAGGGACGATGGGAAATGAAAAACTGTTTTTT.